Shown below are 13 T cell receptor beta chains from a single sample sequenced in a study of blood T cell repertoires in COVID-19. Clones were read by immunoSEQ multiplex PCR, and TCRdb kept only the in-frame ones, dropping some. Among around 380,000 clones listed, about 87% were seen once. Sequencing used PBMCs or T cells enriched from blood (not recorded which). Every receptor here comes from a man aged 30-40 years who had recovered from COVID-19.

The chain carries TRBV4-1 and TRBJ2-3; the match to TRBD2 covers 9 bases. CDR1 is MGHRA and CDR2 is YSYEKL in the germline V gene. This CDR3 has 19 amino acids. Losses at the gene ends were 1 base for V and 4 bases for J; bases not matched to a gene: 15. Here the CDR3 reads CASSQGDHSGGVGADTQYF. Here the CDR3 DNA reads TGCGCCAGCAGCCAAGGGGACCATAGCGGGGGAGTCGGCGCAGATACGCAGTATTTT.

This clone was picked up one time. This chain connects TRBV7-2 to TRBJ2-3, with 11 bases aligning to TRBD2. The CDR3 spans 15 residues. With V trimmed by 5 bases and J by 6 bases, 7 bases remained unmatched. Germline V gene data show CDR1 as SGHTA and CDR2 as FQGNSA. The CDR3 nucleotides are TGTGCCAGCAGCCTTAGCGGGGGGGCATGGGATACGCAGTATTTT. Its translation is CASSLSGGAWDTQYF. The full variable domain, rest sourced from reference TRBV7-2 and TRBJ2-3, is GAGVSQSPSNKVTEKGKDVELRCDPISGHTALYWYRQSLGQGLEFLIYFQGNSAPDKSGLPSDRFSAERTGGSVSTLTIQRTQQEDSAVYLCASSLSGGAWDTQYFGPGTRLTVL.

The rearrangement joins TRBV11-2 to TRBJ2-5; a weak D match, TRBD1 (6 bases). Germline values: CDR1 SGHAT, CDR2 FQNNGV. This CDR3 is 15 amino acids long. The germline V and J ends were trimmed by 5 bases and 5 bases, with 18 bases remaining between them. CDR3: CASSPRGGTGETQYF. CDR3 bases: TGTGCCAGCAGCCCCAGAGGGGGAACAGGGGAGACCCAGTACTTC.

V is TRBV3-1 (or the pseudogene TRBV3-2) and J is TRBJ2-5; TRBD1 matches 7 bases. The germline gives CDR1 LGHDT, CDR2 YNNKEL (reference sequence). This CDR3 is 13 amino acids long. V dropped 6 bases and J dropped 4; count of bases not matched to a gene: 5. The DNA for the CDR3 is TGTGCCAGCAGAGGACAGGTCCCAGAGACCCAGTACTTC. Protein sequence: CASRGQVPETQYF.

This rearrangement joins TRBV5-1 to TRBJ1-1; TRBD1 might be the D (6 bases). The CDR3 consists of 14 residues. Germline V lookup: CDR1 SGHRS, CDR2 YFSETQ. V was shortened by 4 bases and J by 4 bases, with 14 bases between the two germline ends. In nucleotides, the CDR3 is TGCGCCAGCAGCAGAGACAGGTCCAGCACTGAAGCTTTCTTT. Encoded protein: CASSRDRSSTEAFF.

The chain joins TRBV2 to TRBJ1-6, with unresolved D. Germline CDR1 and CDR2: SNHLY and FYNNEI. Deletions cut 7 bases from V and 7 bases from J, with 11 bases between. CDR3 length: 13 residues. The CDR3 DNA reads as TGTGCCAGCATCGGGGTTAGGAATTCACCCCTCCACTTT. Translation: CASIGVRNSPLHF. Using reference TRBV2 and TRBJ1-6 for the parts outside the CDR3, the full variable domain is EPEVTQTPSHQVTQMGQEVILRCVPISNHLYFYWYRQILGQKVEFLVSFYNNEISEKSEIFDDQFSVERPDGSNFTLKIRSTKLEDSAMYFCASIGVRNSPLHFGNGTRLTVT.

V is TRBV7-2 and J is TRBJ2-1; D perhaps matches TRBD2 (7 bases). CDR3 length equals 14 residues. Trimming pared 1 base from V and 8 bases from J, leaving 12 bases between. The germline V gene has CDR1 SGHTA and CDR2 FQGNSA. The CDR3 loop is CASSLGGGAYEQFF. The CDR3 region has the DNA TGTGCCAGCAGCTTAGGAGGGGGGGCCTATGAGCAGTTCTTC.

This clone has a single count. CDR3: CASSYGHTQETQYF. In DNA, the CDR3 is TGTGCCAGCAGCTATGGACATACCCAAGAGACCCAGTACTTC. The rearrangement links TRBV7-2 to TRBJ2-5, with D maybe TRBD1 (5 bases). V was trimmed by 4 bases and J by 1 base, leaving 10 bases between them. The CDR3 contains 14 residues. Germline CDR1 SGHTA, CDR2 FQGNSA.

This clone was counted once. The chain couples TRBV2 to TRBJ2-5; maybe TRBD2 (5 bases). Germline CDR1 is SNHLY and CDR2 is FYNNEI. The CDR3 sequence is 9 residues long. Trimming shortened V by 9 bases and J by 7 bases, and 6 bases separated the two germline ends. The CDR3 region is CASGGTQYF. The CDR3 bases are TGTGCCAGTGGAGGGACCCAGTACTTC.

The chain employs TRBV9 and TRBJ1-5, with 11 bases fitting TRBD1. V lost 4 bases to trimming and J lost 5 bases; unmatched junction nucleotides: 5. This CDR3 is 15 amino acids long. The germline gives CDR1 SGDLS, CDR2 YYNGEE. The CDR3 bases are TGTGCCAGCAGCTCAGGACAGGGGGCGTATCAGCCCCAGCATTTT. Protein product: CASSSGQGAYQPQHF.

V usage is TRBV4-1 and J usage is TRBJ1-1, with no clear D. The V end lost 0 bases, the J end lost 3 bases, and 11 bases lay between the germline ends. The CDR3 length is 15 residues. From germline, CDR1 is MGHRA and CDR2 YSYEKL. The CDR3 coding sequence is TGCGCCAGCAGCCAAGAAGGCGCTACAGACACTGAAGCTTTCTTT. This codes for CASSQEGATDTEAFF.

The chain couples TRBV10-1 to TRBJ2-3; 12 bases are shared with TRBD2. Germline assignment: CDR1 WNHNN and CDR2 SYGVQD (reference sequence). J lost 4 bases, V lost 4 bases, and 6 bases had no gene match. This CDR3 is built from 16 residues. The CDR3 region is CASSGTSGGWSDTQYF. DNA of the CDR3: TGCGCCAGCAGTGGTACTAGCGGGGGGTGGTCAGATACGCAGTATTTT.

The chain combines TRBV18 with TRBJ2-3; no firm D call. Trimming removed 0 bases from V and 4 bases from J, with 5 bases in between. This CDR3 has 13 residues. Looked up from germline, CDR1 is KGHSH and CDR2 is LQKENI. Here the CDR3 reads CASSPPSPDTQYF. DNA for the CDR3: TGTGCCAGCTCACCACCGAGCCCAGATACGCAGTATTTT.